One and the same sample provided the 16 T cell receptor beta chains below, sequenced in a study of T cell changes during pregnancy in multiple sclerosis (dated 2019 in TCRdb). The library was produced with the immunoSEQ multiplex PCR assay. What TCRdb holds here is the immuneACCESS table cut down to in-frame rearrangements. Part of the clones is not present; checked against another copy, under half of the missing clones reflect an unresolved V gene, and the others are unexplained. This sample comprises approximately 84,000 clones, roughly 93% of them detected only once. The top ten constitute 2.5% of the sample. This specimen was peripheral blood, taken in the third trimester of pregnancy. These receptors all stem from a female donor with multiple sclerosis, enrolled in a pregnancy study.

The gene calls are TRBV10-3 and TRBJ2-3; 7 bases align to TRBD2. The length of the CDR3 is 16 residues. Germline CDR1 is ENHRY and CDR2 is SYGVKD. The J segment lost 10 bases and the V segment lost 0 bases, leaving 13 bases of the junction unmatched. The CDR3 spells CAISESAGGREVAQYF. The CDR3 nucleotides read TGTGCCATCAGTGAGTCGGCCGGGGGTCGGGAGGTGGCGCAGTATTTT.

V gene TRBV5-6 combines with J gene TRBJ2-7; D not certain. The CDR3 sequence is 11 residues long. Between the trimmed V and J ends, which lost 0 bases and 6 bases, there was a span of 4 bases. CDR1 SGHDT and CDR2 YYEEEE come from the germline V gene. The CDR3 reads CASSLALEQYF. In nucleotides, the CDR3 is TGTGCCAGCAGCTTGGCCCTCGAGCAGTACTTC.

The chain links TRBV7-9 to TRBJ1-2; 7 bases line up with TRBD1. This CDR3 spans 13 amino acids. Germline lookup yields CDR1 SEHNR and CDR2 FQNEAQ (reference sequence). Trimming at V came to 5 bases and at J to 5 bases, leaving 5 bases not matched to a gene. The CDR3 reads CASSPGTEYGYTF. In DNA form, the CDR3 reads TGTGCCAGCAGCCCCGGGACAGAGTATGGCTACACCTTC.

This chain joins TRBV5-1 and TRBJ2-7; 10 bases line up with TRBD2. From germline, CDR1 is SGHRS and CDR2 YFSETQ. The length of the CDR3 is 15 residues. V was pared by 0 bases and J by 7 bases, with 7 bases of the junction left unmatched. The CDR3 reads CASSLVAGGTWEQYF. The CDR3 DNA follows: TGCGCCAGCAGCTTGGTAGCGGGGGGCACCTGGGAGCAGTACTTC.

This chain joins TRBV5-4 and TRBJ1-1; D gene uncertain. V was trimmed by 5 bases and J by 2 bases, leaving 25 bases between them. This CDR3 region has 18 residues. From germline, CDR1 is SGHNT and CDR2 YYREEE (reference sequence). This CDR3 is CASSPPPVSRGVNTEAFF. In DNA form, the CDR3 reads TGTGCCAGCAGTCCGCCCCCCGTATCTCGCGGGGTCAACACTGAAGCTTTCTTT.

The chain employs TRBV4-1 and TRBJ2-1; tentatively, D is TRBD2 (5 bases). The germline gives CDR1 MGHRA, CDR2 YSYEKL. This CDR3 comprises 12 residues. Trimming removed 0 bases at V and 8 bases at J, with 5 bases between. CDR3 protein: CASSQERDEQFF. In DNA form, the CDR3 reads TGCGCCAGCAGCCAAGAGAGGGATGAGCAGTTCTTC.

This clone was picked up one time. The chain recombines TRBV10-3 with TRBJ1-1; no definite D call. Per the germline V gene, CDR1 is ENHRY and CDR2 is SYGVKD. This CDR3 comprises 15 residues. Between the trimmed V and J ends, which lost 4 bases and 2 bases, there was a span of 14 bases. The CDR3 reads CAISGAMEANTEAFF. In DNA, the CDR3 is TGTGCCATCAGTGGAGCAATGGAGGCAAACACTGAAGCTTTCTTT.

The V call is TRBV19, the J call TRBJ1-5; 8 positions match TRBD1. Germline V gene lookup returns CDR1 LNHDA and CDR2 SQIVND (reference sequence). The V and J ends lost 7 bases and 2 bases, in that order; junction bases with no gene match: 7. This CDR3 spans 15 amino acids. CDR3 region: CASIPQTGGNQPQHF. The CDR3 DNA is TGTGCCAGTATACCCCAGACAGGGGGCAATCAGCCCCAGCATTTT.

The chain is built from TRBV30 and TRBJ1-2, with 9 bases that match TRBD1. The trim removed 8 bases at V and 9 bases at J, leaving 7 bases unmatched. Looked up from germline, CDR1 is GTSNPN and CDR2 is SVGIG (reference sequence). This CDR3 comprises 11 residues. CDR3 protein: CAGRTGASYTF. The CDR3, as DNA: TGTGCCGGAAGGACAGGGGCGAGCTACACCTTC. Full variable domain (remainder filled in from reference TRBV30 and TRBJ1-2): SQTIHQWPATLVQPVGSPLSLECTVEGTSNPNLYWYRQAAGRGLQLLFYSVGIGQISSEVPQNLSASRPQDRQFILSSKKLLLSDSGFYLCAGRTGASYTFGSGTRLTVV.

CDR3: CASSLGDRAEETQYF. The CDR3 nucleotides are TGTGCCAGCAGCTTGGGGGACAGGGCAGAAGAGACCCAGTACTTC. The V and J genes are TRBV5-8 and TRBJ2-5; TRBD1 aligns across 9 bases. The CDR3 is made up of 15 amino acids. The V and J ends lost 0 bases and 3 bases, in that order; junction bases with no gene match: 3. Germline values: CDR1 SGHTS, CDR2 YDEGEE.

This sequence joins TRBV27 and TRBJ1-2, with D maybe TRBD1 (6 bases). Germline CDR1 is MNHEY and CDR2 is SMNVEV (reference sequence). The CDR3 length is 19 residues. The ends were cut back, 1 base at V and 0 bases at J, with 21 bases in the middle. The CDR3 sequence is CASSLFWSGGGRTNYGYTF. Written as DNA, the CDR3 is TGTGCCAGCAGTTTATTTTGGTCGGGGGGGGGCCGGACTAACTATGGCTACACCTTC.

J is TRBJ2-1 and V is TRBV13; 11 bases map to TRBD2. Germline V CDR1 and CDR2: PRHDT, FYEKMQ (reference sequence). The CDR3 is 17 residues long. V was clipped by 3 bases and J by 3 bases; unmatched bases: 7. CDR3 sequence: CASSFPSSGGFYNEQFF. The CDR3 DNA is TGTGCCAGCAGCTTTCCGTCTAGCGGGGGGTTCTACAATGAGCAGTTCTTC.

The chain has TRBV12-2 and TRBJ2-4; the table's D call of TRBD2 was not tested on the DNA. TRBV12-2 is deemed a pseudogene. The length of the CDR3 is 17 residues. DNA of the CDR3: TGTGCAAGTCGCGACCGTCCCGGGGGGTTAGCCAAAAACATTCAGTACTTC. This translates into CASRDRPGGLAKNIQYF.

This sequence joins TRBV19 and TRBJ2-7, with D possibly TRBD1 on 5 matching bases. The germline V and J ends were trimmed by 4 bases and 4 bases, with 14 bases remaining between them. The CDR3 sequence is 14 residues long. CDR1 is LNHDA, CDR2 SQIVND, per germline (reference sequence). The CDR3 loop is CASSKARAVYEQYF. CDR3 bases: TGTGCCAGTAGTAAGGCCAGGGCAGTTTACGAGCAGTACTTC.

A note on this clone: Compared with germline, one end of the junction differs, possibly owing to a read error. The chain links TRBV7-7 to TRBJ2-3, with 9 nucleotides matching TRBD1. CDR1 and CDR2 (germline): SSHAT, FNYEAQ (reference sequence). The CDR3 extends over 12 amino acids. The chain's CDR3 is CASSVRDREPNF. The CDR3, as DNA: TGTGCTAGCAGCGTCCGGGACAGGGAACCAAATTTT.

The rearrangement joins TRBV6-6 to TRBJ2-7; TRBD1 agrees at 8 bases. J gave up 1 base and V 5 bases, and 10 bases lay outside the gene matches. The CDR3 loop spans 16 amino acids. Per the germline V gene, CDR1 is MNHNY and CDR2 is SVGAGI (reference sequence). CDR3: CASSLRTGPVSYEQYF. In DNA, the CDR3 is TGTGCCAGCAGTCTACGGACAGGGCCAGTATCCTACGAGCAGTACTTC.